This T cell receptor (beta chain) was found in a study of CD8+CD57+ T cells in acquired aplastic anemia. Across the study: The study obtained an average of around 3.1 ug of DNA from sorted CD4+ and CD8+ cells. Healthy-donor CD4+ cells averaged approximately 11 million reads.

As concerns this clonotype: The target antigen is unknown.

Trimming shortened V by 1 base and J by 6 bases, and 9 bases separated the two germline ends. The CDR3 spans 13 residues. In germline, CDR1 is LNHNV, CDR2 YYDKDF (reference sequence). General study points: Between patients and controls, over 25 CD8+ CDR3 sequences were found in common. No significant patient-versus-control difference appeared in CD8+ Simpson's diversity.

The use of genomic DNA as template underpinned the TCR beta VDJ and CDR3 profiling. TCRdb analysed the reads with MiXCR anew, one entry per CDR3 protein. The sample gives 68,000 or so distinct CDR3 sequences, approximately 54% of which show up once; around 8% is in the top ten. Sequencing was performed on sorted CD4+, CD8+, or CD8+CD57+ T cells (not recorded which) from PBMCs. The TCR comes from a human donor in good health, serving as a control. J is TRBJ1-1 and V is TRBV15, with D unclear. CDR3 nucleotides: TGTGCCACCAGCAGAGGACTTATCGCTGAAGCTTTCTTT. Its translation: CATSRGLIAEAFF.